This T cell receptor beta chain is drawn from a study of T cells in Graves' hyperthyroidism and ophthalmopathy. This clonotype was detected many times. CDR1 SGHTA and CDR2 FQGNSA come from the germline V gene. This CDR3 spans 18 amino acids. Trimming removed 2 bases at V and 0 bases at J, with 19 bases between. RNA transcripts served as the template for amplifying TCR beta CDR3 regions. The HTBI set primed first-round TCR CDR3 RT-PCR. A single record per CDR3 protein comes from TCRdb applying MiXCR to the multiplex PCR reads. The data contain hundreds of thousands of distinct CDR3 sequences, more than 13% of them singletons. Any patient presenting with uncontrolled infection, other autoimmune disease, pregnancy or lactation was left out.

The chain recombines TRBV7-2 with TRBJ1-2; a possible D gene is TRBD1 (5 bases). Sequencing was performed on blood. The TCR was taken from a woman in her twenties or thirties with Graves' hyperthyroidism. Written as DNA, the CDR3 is TGTGCCAGCAGCTTATCAAGCTGGGTACAGGTTACTAACTATGGCTACACCTTC. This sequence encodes CASSLSSWVQVTNYGYTF.